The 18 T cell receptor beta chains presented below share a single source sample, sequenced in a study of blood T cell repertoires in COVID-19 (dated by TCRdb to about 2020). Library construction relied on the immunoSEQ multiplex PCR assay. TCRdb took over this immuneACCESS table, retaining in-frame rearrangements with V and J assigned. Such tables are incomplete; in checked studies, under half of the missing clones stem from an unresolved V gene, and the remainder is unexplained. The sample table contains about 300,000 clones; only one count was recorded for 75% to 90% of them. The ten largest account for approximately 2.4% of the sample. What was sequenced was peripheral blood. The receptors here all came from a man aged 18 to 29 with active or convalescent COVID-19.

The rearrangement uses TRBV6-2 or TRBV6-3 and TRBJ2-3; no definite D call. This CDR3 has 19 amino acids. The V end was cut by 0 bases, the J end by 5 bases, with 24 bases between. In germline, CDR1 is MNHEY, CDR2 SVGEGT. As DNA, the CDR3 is TGTGCCAGCAGTTACTCCCCTAGACTCGCTAGGCCAACCGGAGATACGCAGTATTTT. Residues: CASSYSPRLARPTGDTQYF.

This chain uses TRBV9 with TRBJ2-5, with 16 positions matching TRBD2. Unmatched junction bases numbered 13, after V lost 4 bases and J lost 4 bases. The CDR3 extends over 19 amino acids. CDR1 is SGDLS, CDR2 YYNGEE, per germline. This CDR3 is CASSPELPGLAGGRETQYF. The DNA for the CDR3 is TGTGCCAGCAGCCCCGAACTCCCGGGACTAGCGGGGGGGCGAGAGACCCAGTACTTC.

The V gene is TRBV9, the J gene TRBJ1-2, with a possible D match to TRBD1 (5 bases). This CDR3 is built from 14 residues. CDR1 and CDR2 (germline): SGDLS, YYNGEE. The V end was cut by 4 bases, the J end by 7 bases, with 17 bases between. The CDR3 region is CASSPLPGESGYTF. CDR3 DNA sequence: TGTGCCAGCAGCCCTCTGCCGGGGGAGAGTGGCTACACCTTC. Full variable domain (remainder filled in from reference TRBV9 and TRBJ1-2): DSGVTQTPKHLITATGQRVTLRCSPRSGDLSVYWYQQSLDQGLQFLIQYYNGEERAKGNILERFSAQQFPDLHSELNLSSLELGDSALYFCASSPLPGESGYTFGSGTRLTVV.

The CDR3, as DNA: TGTGCCAGCGCTGCTGGGCCGGACAGGCTTTCTAATCAGCCCCAGCATTTT. This gives the protein CASAAGPDRLSNQPQHF. The chain couples TRBV25-1 to TRBJ1-5, with 7 bases fitting TRBD1. This CDR3 has 17 residues. V shed 8 bases and J 4 bases; nucleotides not matched to a gene: 17. Germline-derived CDR1 and CDR2 are MGHDK and SYGVNS.

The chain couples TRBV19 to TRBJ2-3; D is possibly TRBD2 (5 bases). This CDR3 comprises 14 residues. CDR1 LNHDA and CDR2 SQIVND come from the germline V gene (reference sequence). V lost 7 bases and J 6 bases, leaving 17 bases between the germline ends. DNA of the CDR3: TGTGCCAGTATTGCCGGCGGGCCCGTGGATACGCAGTATTTT. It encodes CASIAGGPVDTQYF.

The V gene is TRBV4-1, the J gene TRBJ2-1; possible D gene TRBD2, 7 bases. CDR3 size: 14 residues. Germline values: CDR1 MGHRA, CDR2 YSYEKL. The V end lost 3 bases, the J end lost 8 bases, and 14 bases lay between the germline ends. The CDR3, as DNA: TGCGCCAGCAGCCAGGGCCGGGGGGCATATGAGCAGTTCTTC. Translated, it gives CASSQGRGAYEQFF.

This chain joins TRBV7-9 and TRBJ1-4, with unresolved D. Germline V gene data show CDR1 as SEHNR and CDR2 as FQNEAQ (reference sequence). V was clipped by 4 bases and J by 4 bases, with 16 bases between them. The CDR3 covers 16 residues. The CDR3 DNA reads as TGTGCCAGCAGCTATTACCATAGGGAGGGTAATGAAAAACTGTTTTTT. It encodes CASSYYHREGNEKLFF.

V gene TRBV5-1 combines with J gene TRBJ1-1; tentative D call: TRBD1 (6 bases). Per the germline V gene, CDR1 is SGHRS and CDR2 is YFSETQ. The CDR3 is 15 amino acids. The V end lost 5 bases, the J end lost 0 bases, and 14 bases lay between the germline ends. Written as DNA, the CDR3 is TGCGCCAGCAGTCTTACAGGGTCTTTGAACACTGAAGCTTTCTTT. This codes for CASSLTGSLNTEAFF. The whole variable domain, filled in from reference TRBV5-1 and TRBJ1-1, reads KAGVTQTPRYLIKTRGQQVTLSCSPISGHRSVSWYQQTPGQGLQFLFEYFSETQRNKGNFPGRFSGRQFSNSRSEMNVSTLELGDSALYLCASSLTGSLNTEAFFGQGTRLTVV.

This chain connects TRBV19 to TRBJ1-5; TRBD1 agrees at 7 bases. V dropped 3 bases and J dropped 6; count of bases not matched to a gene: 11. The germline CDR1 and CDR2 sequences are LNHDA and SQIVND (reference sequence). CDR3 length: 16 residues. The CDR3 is CASSIGWQGVRQPQHF. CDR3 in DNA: TGTGCCAGTAGTATTGGTTGGCAGGGGGTACGTCAGCCCCAGCATTTT. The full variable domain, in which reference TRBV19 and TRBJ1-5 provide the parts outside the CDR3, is DGGITQSPKYLFRKEGQNVTLSCEQNLNHDAMYWYRQDPGQGLRLIYYSQIVNDFQKGDIAEGYSVSREKKESFPLTVTSAQKNPTAFYLCASSIGWQGVRQPQHFGDGTRLSIL.

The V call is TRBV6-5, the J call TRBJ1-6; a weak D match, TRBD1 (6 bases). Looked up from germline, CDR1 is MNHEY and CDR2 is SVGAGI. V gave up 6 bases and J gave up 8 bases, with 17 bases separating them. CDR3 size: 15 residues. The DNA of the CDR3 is TGTGCCAGCAGCCCCCGGGGGGGCTCGTATTCACCCCTCCACTTT. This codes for CASSPRGGSYSPLHF.

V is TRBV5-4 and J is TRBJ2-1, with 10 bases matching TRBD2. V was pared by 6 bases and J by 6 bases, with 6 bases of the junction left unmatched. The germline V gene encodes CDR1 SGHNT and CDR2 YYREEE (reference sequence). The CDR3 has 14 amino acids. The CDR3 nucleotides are TGTGCCAGCAATCCCGGGACTAGCGTCAATGAGCAGTTCTTC. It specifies CASNPGTSVNEQFF.

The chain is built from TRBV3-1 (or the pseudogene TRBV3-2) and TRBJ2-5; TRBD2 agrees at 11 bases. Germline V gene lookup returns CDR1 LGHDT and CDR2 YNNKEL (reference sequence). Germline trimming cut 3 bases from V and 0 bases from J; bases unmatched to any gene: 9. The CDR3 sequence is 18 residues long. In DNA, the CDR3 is TGTGCCAGCAGCCATTCTCTAGCGGGGGGCCCGTACCAAGAGACCCAGTACTTC. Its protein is CASSHSLAGGPYQETQYF.

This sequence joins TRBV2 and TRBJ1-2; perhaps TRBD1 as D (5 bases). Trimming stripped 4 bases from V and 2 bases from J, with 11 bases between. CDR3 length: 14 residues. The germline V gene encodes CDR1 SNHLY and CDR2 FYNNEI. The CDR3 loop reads CASSAGGANYGYTF. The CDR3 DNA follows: TGTGCCAGCAGTGCGGGTGGGGCGAACTATGGCTACACCTTC.

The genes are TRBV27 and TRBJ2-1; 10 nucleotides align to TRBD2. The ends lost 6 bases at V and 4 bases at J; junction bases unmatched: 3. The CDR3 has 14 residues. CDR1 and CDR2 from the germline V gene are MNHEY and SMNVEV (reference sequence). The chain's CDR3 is CASRLAGLYNEQFF. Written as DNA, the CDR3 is TGTGCCAGCAGACTAGCGGGATTGTACAATGAGCAGTTCTTC.

The CDR3, as DNA: TGTGCCAGCCCTGAAGGGGACGAGCAGTACTTC. It specifies CASPEGDEQYF. The chain is built from TRBV14 and TRBJ2-7, with D possibly matching TRBD1 (5 bases). Trimming removed 8 bases from V and 5 bases from J, with 10 bases in between. Germline CDR1 is SGHDN and CDR2 is FVKESK. The length of the CDR3 is 11 residues.

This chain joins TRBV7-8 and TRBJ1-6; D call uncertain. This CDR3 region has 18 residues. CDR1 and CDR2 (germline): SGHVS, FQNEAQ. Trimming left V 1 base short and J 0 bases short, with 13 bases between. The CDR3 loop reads CASSLEPLKSSYNSPLHF. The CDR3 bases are TGTGCCAGCAGCTTAGAGCCCCTCAAGAGCTCCTATAATTCACCCCTCCACTTT.

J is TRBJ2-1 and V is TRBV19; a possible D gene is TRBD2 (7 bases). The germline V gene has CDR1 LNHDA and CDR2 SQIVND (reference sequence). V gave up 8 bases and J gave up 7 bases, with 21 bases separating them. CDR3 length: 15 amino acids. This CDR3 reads CASGLGGGSQNEQFF. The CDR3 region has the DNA TGTGCCAGTGGCCTGGGGGGCGGGAGTCAGAATGAGCAGTTCTTC.

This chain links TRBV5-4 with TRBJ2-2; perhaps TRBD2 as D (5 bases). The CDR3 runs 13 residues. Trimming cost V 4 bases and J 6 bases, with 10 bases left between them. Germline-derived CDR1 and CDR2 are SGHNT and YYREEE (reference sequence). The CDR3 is CASSPGWSGELFF. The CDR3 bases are TGTGCCAGCAGCCCGGGGTGGTCCGGGGAGCTGTTTTTT. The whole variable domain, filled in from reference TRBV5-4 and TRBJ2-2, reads ETGVTQSPTHLIKTRGQQVTLRCSSQSGHNTVSWYQQALGQGPQFIFQYYREEENGRGNFPPRFSGLQFPNYSSELNVNALELDDSALYLCASSPGWSGELFFGEGSRLTVL.